Each of the 24 T cell receptor beta chains below was sequenced from the same sample in a study of CD8 T cells in Susac syndrome. An amount of RNA that ranged from roughly 0.45 to 1 ug was reverse transcribed with random hexamers. Using its own MiXCR run on the immunoSEQ multiplex PCR reads, TCRdb lists one record per CDR3 protein. The table shows under 200,000 distinct CDR3 sequences, with about 91% occurring only once. Material for sequencing was CD4+ T cells from PBMCs. All receptors derive from a human donor with Susac syndrome.

The chain carries TRBV7-2 and TRBJ2-3; possible D gene TRBD2, 5 bases. The CDR3 is 14 residues long. CDR1 is SGHTA, CDR2 FQGNSA, per germline. Trimming shortened V by 5 bases and J by 3 bases, and 12 bases separated the two germline ends. Written as DNA, the CDR3 is TGTGCCAGCAGCGGGAGAGGGTGGACAGATACGCAGTATTTT. Its protein product is CASSGRGWTDTQYF.

The chain joins TRBV30 to TRBJ2-5, with no clear D. The V and J ends lost 1 base and 5 bases respectively, with 14 bases between them. Germline CDR1 reads GTSNPN; CDR2 reads SVGIG (reference sequence). The length of the CDR3 is 14 residues. Written as DNA, the CDR3 is TGTGCCTGGAGTGCAGTGGGCTCCGATGAGACCCAGTACTTC. The encoded protein is CAWSAVGSDETQYF.

The CDR3 reads CSVPGPLGNTEAFF. CDR3 DNA: TGCAGTGTGCCAGGGCCGCTCGGGAACACTGAAGCTTTCTTT. J is TRBJ1-1 and V is TRBV20-1, with a possible D match to TRBD1 (5 bases). Trimming shortened V by 7 bases and J by 1 base, and 16 bases separated the two germline ends. This CDR3 is 14 amino acids long. Germline V gives CDR1 DFQATT, CDR2 SNEGSKA (reference sequence).

The chain couples TRBV7-9 to TRBJ2-1, with D perhaps TRBD1 (5 bases). Per germline, CDR1 SEHNR and CDR2 FQNEAQ (reference sequence). The CDR3 runs to 13 residues. Trimming removed 5 bases from V and 9 bases from J, with 14 bases in between. This CDR3 is CASSPRRGGEQFF. CDR3 bases: TGTGCCAGCAGCCCCAGAAGGGGTGGTGAGCAGTTCTTC. The full variable domain, completed using reference TRBV7-9 and TRBJ2-1, is DTGVSQNPRHKITKRGQNVTFRCDPISEHNRLYWYRQTLGQGPEFLTYFQNEAQLEKSRLLSDRFSAERPKGSFSTLEIQRTEQGDSAMYLCASSPRRGGEQFFGPGTRLTVL.

The chain carries TRBV19 and TRBJ2-1; the match to TRBD2 covers 14 bases. The CDR3 totals 16 residues. The junction had 7 bases not matched to a gene; V was cut back by 4 bases and J by 8 bases. CDR1 is LNHDA, CDR2 SQIVND, per germline (reference sequence). CDR3 residues: CASSSPGTSGSDEQFF. The CDR3 DNA reads TGTGCCAGTAGTAGTCCCGGGACTAGCGGGAGCGATGAGCAGTTCTTC.

V gene TRBV5-1 combines with J gene TRBJ2-1; possible D gene TRBD2, 5 bases. Germline V CDR1 and CDR2: SGHRS, YFSETQ. The V and J ends lost 0 bases and 8 bases respectively, with 15 bases between them. The CDR3 contains 15 residues. The CDR3: CASSLGRANRDEQFF. CDR3 sequence (DNA): TGCGCCAGCAGCTTGGGGCGGGCGAATAGGGATGAGCAGTTCTTC.

The gene calls are TRBV7-2 and TRBJ1-1; TRBD1 matches at 9 bases. V lost 5 bases and J lost 5; bases outside the gene matches: 6. The germline gives CDR1 SGHTA, CDR2 FQGNSA. This CDR3 region has 14 residues. Here the CDR3 reads CASSAQGAQTEAFF. CDR3 bases: TGTGCCAGCAGCGCACAGGGGGCGCAGACTGAAGCTTTCTTT.

J is TRBJ2-7 and V is TRBV4-2; 8 bases are shared with TRBD2. CDR3 size: 16 residues. Germline CDR1 reads LGHNA; CDR2 reads YNFKEQ. With V trimmed by 4 bases and J by 4 bases, 12 bases remained unmatched. The CDR3 here is CASSRNSGASSYEQYF. CDR3 nucleotide sequence: TGTGCCAGCAGCCGGAATAGCGGGGCCTCCTCTTACGAGCAGTACTTC.

This clonotype appeared a single time. For the CDR3, the DNA is TGCGCCAGCACCCCAGGTAGCGGGATGACTTGGGAGACCCAGTACTTC. Translated, it gives CASTPGSGMTWETQYF. This chain connects TRBV4-1 to TRBJ2-5; 8 bases map to TRBD2. V lost 7 bases and J lost 5; bases outside the gene matches: 15. CDR1 and CDR2 (germline): MGHRA, YSYEKL. The CDR3 length is 16 residues.

V and J are TRBV20-1 and TRBJ2-7; TRBD1 agrees at 10 bases. V lost 0 bases to trimming and J lost 3 bases; unmatched junction nucleotides: 8. Germline-derived CDR1 and CDR2 are DFQATT and SNEGSKA (reference sequence). CDR3 length: 16 amino acids. CDR3 DNA: TGCAGTGCTAGAGACCAGGACAGGGGGTATAACTACGAGCAGTACTTC. It specifies CSARDQDRGYNYEQYF.

The chain carries TRBV12-3 or TRBV12-4 and TRBJ2-1; no definite D call. This CDR3 contains 15 residues. V was shortened by 3 bases and J by 0 bases, with 9 bases between the two germline ends. The DNA for the CDR3 is TGTGCCAGCAGTTTTAAACGCGGCTCCTACAATGAGCAGTTCTTC. Translated, it gives CASSFKRGSYNEQFF.

The CDR3, as DNA: TGCAGCGTCTCCCCGGGCCATGACGAGCAGTACTTC. This gives the protein CSVSPGHDEQYF. This chain links TRBV29-1 with TRBJ2-7, with D unclear. CDR1 is SQVTM, CDR2 ANQGSEA, per germline. This CDR3 contains 12 residues. V shed 6 bases and J shed 5 bases, with 14 bases lying between them.

This clonotype occurred once. The chain recombines TRBV6-5 with TRBJ1-6; weak D call: TRBD1 (6 bases). The CDR3 runs to 14 residues. Germline CDR1 is MNHEY and CDR2 is SVGAGI. V was trimmed by 2 bases and J by 9 bases, leaving 11 bases between them. The DNA for the CDR3 is TGTGCCAGCAGTTACGGGGGGCGAAGTTCACCCCTCCACTTT. Translating gives CASSYGGRSSPLHF.

There are a few counts of this clonotype. The chain couples TRBV4-2 to TRBJ2-3; 9 nucleotides match TRBD2. Germline loops: CDR1 LGHNA, CDR2 YNFKEQ. This CDR3 has 16 amino acids. V shed 0 bases, J shed 2 bases, and the junction held 3 bases outside the gene matches. CDR3 DNA sequence: TGTGCCAGCAGCCAAGAGCCTAGCGGGAACACAGATACGCAGTATTTT. Protein product: CASSQEPSGNTDTQYF.

This rearrangement joins TRBV27 to TRBJ1-2, with TRBD1 matching 10 bases. There are 15 residues in the CDR3. J gave up 8 bases and V 7 bases, and 13 bases lay outside the gene matches. Germline V lookup: CDR1 MNHEY, CDR2 SMNVEV (reference sequence). The DNA for the CDR3 is TGTGCCAGCACCTTGACAGGGGGCGCGACTGCAGGCTACACCTTC. Its translation is CASTLTGGATAGYTF.

This clonotype was seen only a few times. The chain recombines TRBV2 with TRBJ1-2; 7 bases agree with TRBD1. V dropped 5 bases and J dropped 4; count of bases not matched to a gene: 4. The germline CDR1 and CDR2 sequences are SNHLY and FYNNEI. The CDR3 length is 13 residues. The CDR3 loop reads CASSSQGGYGYTF. CDR3 nucleotide sequence: TGTGCCAGCAGTTCTCAGGGGGGCTATGGCTACACCTTC.

This clonotype has a single count. The chain joins TRBV20-1 to TRBJ2-1; no clear D gene. Germline CDR1 reads DFQATT; CDR2 reads SNEGSKA (reference sequence). V was clipped by 2 bases and J by 3 bases, with 5 bases between them. The CDR3 has 12 amino acids. The CDR3 loop reads CSARQDYNEQFF. The CDR3, as DNA: TGCAGTGCTAGACAAGACTACAATGAGCAGTTCTTC.

The rearrangement joins TRBV12-3 or TRBV12-4 to TRBJ2-5; D gene ambiguous. The CDR3 has 13 residues. V dropped 2 bases and J dropped 0 bases, with 4 bases sitting between them. The CDR3 reads CASSLYNQETQYF. The CDR3 coding sequence is TGTGCCAGCAGTTTATACAACCAAGAGACCCAGTACTTC.

V and J are TRBV28 and TRBJ2-5, with TRBD2 matching over 8 bases. The CDR3 loop spans 15 amino acids. V was pared by 1 base and J by 4 bases, with 5 bases of the junction left unmatched. Germline CDR1 and CDR2: MDHEN and SYDVKM. CDR3 nucleotides: TGTGCCAGCAGTTTATCCGCGGGAGGTGGAGAGACCCAGTACTTC. This gives the protein CASSLSAGGGETQYF.

V gene TRBV20-1 combines with J gene TRBJ2-3; D not resolved. The germline gives CDR1 DFQATT, CDR2 SNEGSKA (reference sequence). The V end lost 1 base, the J end lost 2 bases, and 10 bases lay between the germline ends. The CDR3 is 14 residues long. CDR3 region: CSARVGAPTDTQYF. CDR3 coding DNA: TGCAGTGCTAGAGTGGGCGCTCCCACAGATACGCAGTATTTT.

This sequence joins TRBV28 and TRBJ2-1; 8 bases are shared with TRBD2. Trimming cost V 5 bases and J 5 bases; bases outside gene matches: 14. The V gene's germline CDR1 is MDHEN and CDR2 SYDVKM. This CDR3 contains 17 residues. The DNA of the CDR3 is TGTGCCAGCAGTCCTCACCTCCTAGCGGGTTGGCACAATGAGCAGTTCTTC. Amino acid sequence: CASSPHLLAGWHNEQFF.

The chain is built from TRBV12-3 or TRBV12-4 and TRBJ1-1, with D uncertain. CDR3 length equals 12 residues. Trimming removed 2 bases from V and 4 bases from J, with 5 bases in between. CDR3 sequence reads: CASSLPGTEAFF. In DNA form, the CDR3 reads TGTGCCAGCAGTTTACCGGGCACTGAAGCTTTCTTT.

The chain uses TRBV6-5 and TRBJ1-5; unclear D gene. Trimming cost V 5 bases and J 0 bases, with 8 bases left between them. This CDR3 is built from 14 residues. Germline V gene data show CDR1 as MNHEY and CDR2 as SVGAGI. The CDR3 region is CASSRAHSNQPQHF. CDR3 nucleotide sequence: TGTGCCAGCAGTAGGGCCCATAGCAATCAGCCCCAGCATTTT.

V and J are TRBV28 and TRBJ1-4, with D uncertain. The CDR3 covers 11 residues. In germline, CDR1 is MDHEN, CDR2 SYDVKM. Trimming took off 10 bases at V and 8 bases at J, with 11 bases between the two ends. CDR3 region: CATFGVEKLFF. The DNA of the CDR3 is TGTGCCACCTTCGGGGTGGAAAAACTGTTTTTT.